This entry is about one T cell receptor (beta chain). Trimming cost V 5 bases and J 2 bases; bases outside gene matches: 2. The germline gives CDR1 MDHEN, CDR2 SYDVKM. The CDR3 spans 13 residues. The sample originates from a study of blood T cell repertoires in COVID-19. Study as a whole: Italy, Spain and the United States were the sources of the convalescent and acute COVID-19 samples. T cells, B-cell-depleted T cells, or PBMCs provided the cDNA or gDNA that served as material.

Original methodology: Amplified reference gene primers provided the basis for estimating nucleated cell counts. Sequencing used immunoSEQ multiplex PCR; TCRdb keeps in-frame clones, though not all of them. V and J calls and clone size are those listed in that table; D and trimming were worked out from the DNA. Among roughly 60,000 clones listed, about four fifths were seen once. Sequencing input: peripheral blood. The genes are TRBV28 and TRBJ1-2, with TRBD1 identical over 7 bases. The source of this sequence is a human donor in a cohort sampled during active COVID-19. In DNA form, the CDR3 reads TGTGCCAGCAGTGTGACAGGGAACTATGGCTACACCTTC. It specifies CASSVTGNYGYTF.